The T cell receptor beta chain described here comes from a study of blood T cell repertoires in COVID-19 (dated by TCRdb to 2020 to 2021). In terms of the full investigation: The collaborator samples originated in the United States, Italy and Spain and spanned the acute and convalescent phases of COVID-19. The sample metadata nearly always contained a de-identified subject ID, COVID-19 status, age in years and sex. The material from the prospective study consisted of cDNA or gDNA derived from T cells, B-cell-depleted T cells, or PBMCs. Samples were obtained from the ongoing ImmuneRACE study (first 160 participants) and from 1,254 subjects provided by 6 global collaborators. A freely available public database, intended as a resource for researchers studying the immune response to SARS-CoV-2, is where the repertoires were released. Subjects who had been exposed to COVID-19, were actively infected with it, or had recovered from it provided the deeply sampled blood TCRbeta repertoires that made up the dataset. Where available, HLA class I and class II types were taken from metadata supplied by the sample provider and were not determined by assay-based typing.

The study at large found these results: The quantity of clinical and demographic metadata differed by source and by participant and was supplied without curation.

One collaborating source in Seattle enrolled patients during active infection and followed them longitudinally through the course of disease. Collaborating institutions collected whole blood in K2EDTA tubes following their own protocols. For TCRbeta analysis, collaborators shipped samples in one of three forms: frozen whole blood, isolated PBMCs, or DNA extracted from either of those sample types. Reading the germline V gene gives CDR1 MRHNA and CDR2 SNTAGT. Taken from cysteine to phenylalanine, the CDR3 has 15 residues. Left in the record is the CDR3 DNA by itself, 45 bases read in frame from the first base. V is trimmed back by 3 bases and J by 2 bases, and the junction contains 5 bases that no gene match accounts for. This clone appeared a single time. Its binding antigen is unknown. Base qualities are missing; no much larger clone stands one base away. TCRbeta CDR3 regions were amplified from genomic DNA by means of the immunoSEQ Assay, a bias-controlled multiplex PCR. Per the source publication's procedure: The number of nucleated cells in each sample was estimated from the amplification of reference gene primers within the assay. To quantify the absolute abundance of each unique TCRbeta CDR3 rearrangement, sequence reads were collapsed and filtered. For each sample, productive Simpson clonality was calculated by taking the square root of Simpson's diversity index across productive rearrangements. TCRdb provides this immuneACCESS table in a form limited to in-frame rearrangements. Some clones are lacking; in checked studies, under half of them reflect an unresolved V gene, and why the rest are absent is not known. D and trimming come from the DNA, and the V and J calls and clone size come from that table. The sample table contains more than 300,000 clones; only one count was recorded for approximately 87% of them. The ten most abundant clones make up about 10% of the sample.

This chain joins TRBV6-4 to TRBJ2-3; TRBD1 fits 7 bases in the junction. The sequenced sample was peripheral blood. The source of this sequence is a woman aged 30 to 39 with COVID-19, enrolled during active disease. This receptor carries the CDR3 CASSEQGIITDTQYF. The bases read TGTGCCAGCAGTGAACAGGGGATTATCACAGATACGCAGTATTTT.